This entry lists 6 T cell receptor beta chains sequenced from one sample in a study of blood T cell repertoires in COVID-19. TCRdb's table, derived via immunoSEQ multiplex PCR, lists solely in-frame clones and lacks some. The data hold 180,000 or so clones, with over 80% observed a single time. The sequencing input was peripheral blood. These receptors originate from a woman in her thirties or forties with COVID-19, enrolled during active disease.

This sequence joins TRBV5-5 and TRBJ1-4; D unclear. The CDR3 has 10 amino acids. V was shortened by 3 bases and J by 13 bases, with 7 bases between the two germline ends. CDR1 is SGHKS, CDR2 YYEKEE, per germline (reference sequence). CDR3 DNA sequence: TGTGCCAGCAGCTCCGGGAGACTGTTTTTT. Translating it yields CASSSGRLFF.

The V and J genes are TRBV6-2 or TRBV6-3 and TRBJ2-2; 9 bases match TRBD2. J lost 3 bases, V lost 2 bases, and 10 bases had no gene match. The CDR3 sequence is 18 residues long. The germline CDR1 and CDR2 sequences are MNHEY and SVGEGT. The CDR3 sequence: CASSYPPGSGRHTGELFF. In nucleotides, the CDR3 is TGTGCCAGCAGTTACCCCCCCGGTAGCGGGAGACACACCGGGGAGCTGTTTTTT.

This clone has a handful of counts. This rearrangement joins TRBV13 to TRBJ2-3; TRBD2 agrees at 12 bases. CDR1 is PRHDT and CDR2 is FYEKMQ in the germline V gene (reference sequence). With V trimmed by 6 bases and J by 11 bases, 12 bases remained unmatched. The CDR3 contains 15 residues. CDR3 nucleotide sequence: TGTGCCAGCAGAGAACTAGCGGGGGGCCGGTATAAGCAGTATTTT. Translating it yields CASRELAGGRYKQYF.

The V gene is TRBV6-5, the J gene TRBJ1-4; TRBD1 matches 7 bases. V lost 6 bases to trimming and J lost 2 bases; unmatched junction nucleotides: 6. Germline V gene sequence: CDR1 MNHEY, CDR2 SVGAGI. The CDR3 is 15 amino acids. Here the CDR3 DNA reads TGTGCCAGCAGCACCGACAGGGCTACTAATGAAAAACTGTTTTTT. This translates into CASSTDRATNEKLFF.

This chain uses TRBV6-5 with TRBJ1-4; 10 bases are a match to TRBD1. After removal of 2 bases from V and 13 bases from J, the junction contained 7 bases not matched to a gene. The CDR3 spans 14 residues. Per the germline V gene, CDR1 is MNHEY and CDR2 is SVGAGI. The CDR3 DNA is TGTGCCAGCAGTTACGGGGACAGGGGCGGAGCACTGTTTTTT. Residues: CASSYGDRGGALFF.

The gene calls are TRBV5-1 and TRBJ2-5, with 7 bases that match TRBD1. The ends lost 5 bases at V and 0 bases at J; junction bases unmatched: 10. From germline, CDR1 is SGHRS and CDR2 YFSETQ. The CDR3 runs to 16 residues. As DNA, the CDR3 is TGCGCCAGCAGGCGCACAGGGACAGTCAACCAAGAGACCCAGTACTTC. Translating it yields CASRRTGTVNQETQYF.